Each of the 2 T cell receptor beta chains below was sequenced from the same sample in a study of T cell responses to AZD1222 COVID-19 vaccine. Sequencing was performed with immunoSEQ multiplex PCR; in TCRdb, only in-frame clones are kept and a portion is missing. The sample shows some 170,000 clones, around 94% of them seen only once. The source material was peripheral blood, sampled on day 0 of AZD1222 vaccination. The receptors originated from an adult in good health.

This chain uses TRBV27 with TRBJ2-1; 8 nucleotides align to TRBD2. V was clipped by 5 bases and J by 3 bases; unmatched bases: 0. This CDR3 comprises 13 residues. Germline V CDR1 and CDR2: MNHEY, SMNVEV (reference sequence). In DNA, the CDR3 is TGTGCCAGCAGTCTAGCGGGCTACAATGAGCAGTTCTTC. It encodes CASSLAGYNEQFF.

The gene calls are TRBV5-6 and TRBJ1-4; D may be TRBD1 (5 bases). CDR1 is SGHDT and CDR2 is YYEEEE in the germline V gene. The CDR3 extends over 15 amino acids. V lost 0 bases, J lost 13 bases, and 19 bases lay in between. CDR3 sequence reads: CASSLAGTLGSRLFF. The CDR3 region has the DNA TGTGCCAGCAGCTTGGCCGGGACCCTAGGATCGCGACTGTTTTTT.